The rows below give T cell receptor beta chains drawn from one sample of a study of beta chain features in type 1 diabetes. The assay was immunoSEQ multiplex PCR, and TCRdb's table has in-frame clones only and misses some. The table shows 250,000 to 300,000 clones, with around 7.8% occurring only once. Specimen: central memory CD4+ T cells from blood. These TCRs come from a woman aged 18-29 years in good health. CDR3s include the opening cysteine and the closing phenylalanine or tryptophan. A D gene is named only where the DNA matches it firmly. A clone size is listed for some rows: how often the clone was seen (once, few, many), or a class if it is expanded.

many	-	TRBV2	CASRPEGSTYNEQFF
-	-	TRBV6-1	CASIPTAYNSPLHF
few	TRBD2	TRBV7-2	CASSLVGLENEQFF
-	TRBD2	TRBV5-1	CASSLHDSGGGGNEQFF
few	TRBD1	TRBV7-2	CASRRGQQETQYF
-	-	TRBV27	CASKGSGPYEQYF
few	-	TRBV5-1	CASNLQGGTEAFF
few	TRBD2	TRBV7-2	CASSLGLAGSNEQFF
-	-	TRBV5-1	CASSLGVTTAHEQFF
-	TRBD1	TRBV28	CASSTGQGLDYGYTF
-	-	TRBV9	CASSVGVMTSLSTDTQYF
-	-	TRBV13	CASSLGGYQETQYF
-	-	TRBV2	CASQGRPRETQYF
-	TRBD1	TRBV7-9	CASSPGQGVVTDTQYF
-	TRBD2	TRBV30	CAWTSGRGDEQFF
-	TRBD1	TRBV2	CASTSPGTGAGELFF
many	-	TRBV7-3	CASSAYSVTDTQYF
few	-	TRBV10-3	CAISEPGHENIQYF
-	-	TRBV6-6	CASSYMRASHEKLFF
many	TRBD1	TRBV9	CASSLGTGNTGELFF
once	-	TRBV4-3	CASSQDWVAVETQYF
-	TRBD1	TRBV29-1	CSVDTGTGTYEQYF
-	-	TRBV7-8	CASSSPHTHTQYF
few	-	TRBV19	CASSPYVRADTQYF
-	TRBD1	TRBV6-1	CASSSSGTGDEKLFF
few	TRBD1	TRBV19	CASSSNRDSQETQYF
-	-	TRBV7-2	CASSLGQNNEQFF
-	-	TRBV19	CASSGGQLAGAYSNQPQHF
-	-	TRBV19	CASSIDGAGAQPQHF